The 27 T cell receptor beta chains given below trace back to one sample, sequenced in a study of T cell responses to AZD1222 COVID-19 vaccine. Generated by immunoSEQ multiplex PCR, the TCRdb table keeps only in-frame clones and is missing some. The sample lists roughly 120,000 clones; roughly 88% were seen once. The sequencing here drew on peripheral blood, taken on day 0 of MenACWY control vaccination. These receptors were obtained from an adult in good health.

The chain recombines TRBV28 with TRBJ2-3; D gene uncertain. The germline V and J ends were trimmed by 5 bases and 0 bases, with 6 bases remaining between them. The CDR3 is 13 amino acids. Germline CDR1 MDHEN, CDR2 SYDVKM. The CDR3 region is CASSTTSTDTQYF. The CDR3 DNA is TGTGCCAGCAGTACCACTAGCACAGATACGCAGTATTTT.

The chain is built from TRBV7-6 and TRBJ2-7; 8 bases are a match to TRBD1. CDR3 length equals 18 residues. Germline CDR1 SGHVS, CDR2 FNYEAQ. V shed 5 bases and J 0 bases; nucleotides not matched to a gene: 15. The CDR3 DNA follows: TGTGCCAGCAGCCTGATCCCTGTGGGACAGGTGACCTCCTACGAGCAGTACTTC. This encodes CASSLIPVGQVTSYEQYF.

The V and J genes are TRBV19 and TRBJ1-1; D not certain. Trimming removed 3 bases at V and 0 bases at J, with 8 bases between. The CDR3 spans 14 residues. Germline V gene data show CDR1 as LNHDA and CDR2 as SQIVND (reference sequence). The chain's CDR3 is CASSIPSMNTEAFF. CDR3 sequence (DNA): TGTGCCAGTAGTATTCCCAGCATGAACACTGAAGCTTTCTTT.

This chain uses TRBV11-3 with TRBJ2-1, with D maybe TRBD2 (6 bases). The CDR3 contains 14 residues. V was pared by 3 bases and J by 10 bases, with 16 bases between. The germline gives CDR1 SGHNT, CDR2 YENEEA. The CDR3: CASSFWREPWEQFF. The CDR3 bases are TGTGCCAGCAGCTTTTGGAGGGAACCCTGGGAGCAGTTCTTC.

The chain couples TRBV5-1 to TRBJ2-2, with no clear D. V lost 3 bases to trimming and J lost 4 bases, with 7 bases between them. The CDR3 is made up of 13 amino acids. From germline, CDR1 is SGHRS and CDR2 YFSETQ. The CDR3 here is CASSSLLTGELFF. The CDR3 DNA is TGCGCCAGCAGCTCACTTCTCACCGGGGAGCTGTTTTTT.

V is TRBV29-1 and J is TRBJ1-2; 7 bases agree with TRBD1. The CDR3 covers 11 residues. CDR1 SQVTM and CDR2 ANQGSEA come from the germline V gene. Trimming removed 6 bases from V and 7 bases from J; junction bases left unmatched: 5. For the CDR3, the DNA is TGCAGCGTCGACAGGGTGGGTGGCTACACCTTC. Protein product: CSVDRVGGYTF. Full variable domain (missing parts from reference TRBV29-1 and TRBJ1-2): SAVISQKPSRDICQRGTSLTIQCQVDSQVTMMFWYRQQPGQSLTLIATANQGSEATYESGFVIDKFPISRPNLTFSTLTVSNMSPEDSSIYLCSVDRVGGYTFGSGTRLTVV.

This chain joins TRBV9 and TRBJ2-2, with a possible D match to TRBD2 (6 bases). V was clipped by 4 bases and J by 0 bases, with 16 bases between them. There are 17 residues in the CDR3. CDR1 SGDLS and CDR2 YYNGEE come from the germline V gene. CDR3 nucleotide sequence: TGTGCCAGCAGCCCCCTGTTCGGGACTCCGAACACCGGGGAGCTGTTTTTT. Translation gives CASSPLFGTPNTGELFF.

This clone came up a few times. This rearrangement joins TRBV4-1 to TRBJ1-3; weak D call: TRBD1 (5 bases). The V gene lost 1 base and the J gene lost 7 bases, with 11 bases spanning the gap. The CDR3 spans 14 residues. Germline V lookup: CDR1 MGHRA, CDR2 YSYEKL. The CDR3 DNA is TGCGCCAGCAGCCAAGTCCAGGGAGGGAACACCATATATTTT. This sequence encodes CASSQVQGGNTIYF.

The genes are TRBV30 and TRBJ2-1; 14 positions agree with TRBD2. Germline loops: CDR1 GTSNPN, CDR2 SVGIG (reference sequence). The J segment lost 10 bases and the V segment lost 2 bases, leaving 7 bases of the junction unmatched. CDR3 length: 15 amino acids. CDR3 loop: CAWSLTSGRVGEQFF. DNA of the CDR3: TGTGCCTGGAGTTTGACTAGCGGGAGGGTGGGAGAGCAGTTCTTC.

This rearrangement joins TRBV9 to TRBJ1-1, with 8 positions matching TRBD1. This CDR3 has 16 residues. Germline CDR1 is SGDLS and CDR2 is YYNGEE. V lost 3 bases, J lost 0 bases, and 7 bases stayed unmatched. For the CDR3, the DNA is TGTGCCAGCAGCGCCAGGACAGGGAATGTGAACACTGAAGCTTTCTTT. Amino acids: CASSARTGNVNTEAFF.

The chain has TRBV5-4 and TRBJ2-7, with no clear D. Germline loops: CDR1 SGHNT, CDR2 YYREEE (reference sequence). Between the trimmed V and J ends, which lost 2 bases and 3 bases, there was a span of 12 bases. CDR3 size: 14 residues. CDR3 in amino acids: CASSLATPGYEQYF. CDR3 in DNA: TGTGCCAGCAGCTTAGCGACGCCCGGCTACGAGCAGTACTTC.

This clone was found a few times. For the CDR3, the DNA is TGTGCCAGCAGTTACAGTAACAGGGGCACCGGGGAGCTGTTTTTT. This gives the protein CASSYSNRGTGELFF. This chain joins TRBV6-5 and TRBJ2-2; TRBD1 matches at 7 bases. The ends lost 2 bases at V and 4 bases at J; junction bases unmatched: 4. The CDR3 is made up of 15 amino acids. Germline V lookup: CDR1 MNHEY, CDR2 SVGAGI.

The rearrangement uses TRBV4-1 and TRBJ2-1; TRBD2 agrees at 9 bases. Losses at the gene ends were 2 bases for V and 8 bases for J; bases not matched to a gene: 10. The CDR3 has 16 amino acids. Germline V gene sequence: CDR1 MGHRA, CDR2 YSYEKL. Written as DNA, the CDR3 is TGCGCCAGCAGCCAACAGAGACTAGCGGCCAGAGATGAGCAGTTCTTC. Its translation is CASSQQRLAARDEQFF.

On this clone: The sample holds other DNA sequences that translate to the same CDR3. V usage is TRBV5-1 and J usage is TRBJ2-7; a possible D gene is TRBD1 (6 bases). CDR3 size: 14 residues. Germline assignment: CDR1 SGHRS and CDR2 YFSETQ. V was pared by 0 bases and J by 2 bases, with 9 bases between. The DNA of the CDR3 is TGCGCCAGCAGCTTGGGGTCAGGGGCCTACGAGCAGTACTTC. It is translated as CASSLGSGAYEQYF.

The rearrangement links TRBV7-9 to TRBJ2-7; 7 nucleotides agree with TRBD1. V lost 2 bases and J lost 0; bases outside the gene matches: 7. Germline values: CDR1 SEHNR, CDR2 FQNEAQ (reference sequence). CDR3 length: 16 amino acids. The CDR3 reads CASSLIGTDFSYEQYF. The CDR3 DNA reads TGTGCCAGCAGCTTAATCGGGACAGACTTCTCCTACGAGCAGTACTTC.

The J gene is TRBJ1-2, the V gene TRBV2; D is ambiguous. Trimming left V 5 bases short and J 4 bases short, with 14 bases between. The CDR3 is made up of 14 amino acids. CDR1 SNHLY and CDR2 FYNNEI come from the germline V gene. The CDR3: CASSPSHRAYGYTF. CDR3 nucleotides: TGTGCCAGCAGTCCTTCTCATAGGGCCTATGGCTACACCTTC.

V is TRBV2 and J is TRBJ1-1, with D unresolved. The CDR3 has 12 residues. Germline V gene lookup returns CDR1 SNHLY and CDR2 FYNNEI. Trimming removed 7 bases from V and 11 bases from J, with 17 bases in between. The DNA of the CDR3 is TGTGCCAGCACCGGTGGTCCCCAGGTGGCTTTCTTT. As protein: CASTGGPQVAFF.

V usage is TRBV28 and J usage is TRBJ1-4; D call uncertain. Trimming stripped 2 bases from V and 8 bases from J, with 12 bases between. Germline values: CDR1 MDHEN, CDR2 SYDVKM. The CDR3 spans 14 residues. The chain's CDR3 is CASSLVEGSEKLFF. The CDR3 nucleotides are TGTGCCAGCAGTTTAGTGGAGGGCTCCGAAAAACTGTTTTTT.

The chain is built from TRBV5-1 and TRBJ2-6; D assignment may be TRBD1 or TRBD2 (5 bases each). The CDR3 runs to 15 residues. V lost 8 bases and J lost 4, with 16 bases in between. Germline loops: CDR1 SGHRS, CDR2 YFSETQ. In DNA form, the CDR3 reads TGCGCCAGGATACTTCAGGGACCCGGGGCCAACGTCCTGACTTTC. Amino acid sequence: CARILQGPGANVLTF.

The J gene is TRBJ2-1, the V gene TRBV3-1 (or the pseudogene TRBV3-2), with 11 bases that match TRBD2. Looked up from germline, CDR1 is LGHDT and CDR2 is YNNKEL (reference sequence). The CDR3 is made up of 16 amino acids. V lost 4 bases to trimming and J lost 4 bases; unmatched junction nucleotides: 6. The CDR3 is CASSPTRLAGYNEQFF. CDR3 sequence (DNA): TGTGCCAGCAGCCCAACCCGACTAGCGGGGTACAATGAGCAGTTCTTC.

This chain links TRBV3-1 (or the pseudogene TRBV3-2) with TRBJ1-6; TRBD1 matches at 7 bases. V lost 5 bases to trimming and J lost 8 bases; unmatched junction nucleotides: 9. Germline CDR1 and CDR2: LGHDT and YNNKEL (reference sequence). The CDR3 totals 15 residues. CDR3 bases: TGTGCCAGCAGCACCCGCGCAGGGGGGCATTCACCCCTCCACTTT. Protein: CASSTRAGGHSPLHF.

The V call is TRBV18, the J call TRBJ1-1; 7 bases fit TRBD1. The germline V gene has CDR1 KGHSH and CDR2 LQKENI. J was trimmed by 3 bases and V by 2 bases; bases with no gene match: 3. The CDR3 covers 14 residues. Here the CDR3 DNA reads TGTGCCAGCTCACCATCAGGGGGGGACACTGAAGCTTTCTTT. As protein: CASSPSGGDTEAFF.

The V and J genes are TRBV7-2 and TRBJ2-7; 10 bases line up with TRBD2. The germline gives CDR1 SGHTA, CDR2 FQGNSA. CDR3 length: 16 residues. Trimming cost V 2 bases and J 3 bases; bases outside gene matches: 7. The CDR3 nucleotides read TGTGCCAGCAGCTTAACTAGCGGGACGCTGTTCTACGAGCAGTACTTC. It is translated as CASSLTSGTLFYEQYF.

The chain links TRBV29-1 to TRBJ2-1, with unresolved D. The V gene lost 8 bases and the J gene lost 2 bases, with 13 bases spanning the gap. This CDR3 has 13 amino acids. The germline CDR1 and CDR2 sequences are SQVTM and ANQGSEA. CDR3 protein: CSCSMTPYNEQFF. DNA for the CDR3: TGCAGCTGCAGTATGACGCCCTACAATGAGCAGTTCTTC.

V usage is TRBV19 and J usage is TRBJ1-3; 7 bases match TRBD1. This CDR3 is 16 amino acids long. Germline V gene lookup returns CDR1 LNHDA and CDR2 SQIVND (reference sequence). V shed 0 bases and J 3 bases; nucleotides not matched to a gene: 5. The CDR3 sequence: CASSIDGGGRGNTIYF. The CDR3 region has the DNA TGTGCCAGTAGTATAGATGGAGGGGGCCGTGGAAACACCATATATTTT.

The J gene is TRBJ2-5, the V gene TRBV12-3 or TRBV12-4, with no clear D. The V and J ends lost 6 bases and 7 bases respectively, with 12 bases between them. This CDR3 is built from 12 residues. As DNA, the CDR3 is TGTGCCAGCAGCTTCCCCCTCGGGACCCAGTACTTC. It is translated as CASSFPLGTQYF.

The CDR3 loop reads CASSIFGVNTEAFF. Written as DNA, the CDR3 is TGTGCCAGTAGTATATTCGGGGTGAACACTGAAGCTTTCTTT. The chain combines TRBV19 with TRBJ1-1, with D hard to call. The ends were cut back, 2 bases at V and 0 bases at J, with 7 bases in the middle. This CDR3 spans 14 amino acids. CDR1 and CDR2 from the germline V gene are LNHDA and SQIVND (reference sequence).